This entry describes one T cell receptor (beta chain). What it binds is not known. Autoimmunity was present in every CD3G-deficient patient, worse in two. Patients aged 2 to 39 years had fewer naive and more memory CD4+ and CD8+ T cells. Regulatory (CD25-high CD127-low) and conventional (CD25-low CD127-high) CD4+ T cells were sorted separately. There are 14 residues in the CDR3. Germline V gene lookup returns CDR1 SGHRS and CDR2 YFSETQ. Trimming removed 3 bases from V and 3 bases from J; junction bases left unmatched: 2. The record originates from a study of regulatory T cells. Regarding the study as a whole: Hydrophobic residues at CDR3 positions 6 and 7 were enriched in conventional CD4+ T cells of CD3G-deficient patients.

The primer mix had 52 TRBV and 13 TRBJ primers. The repertoire was sequenced with immunoSEQ multiplex PCR; TCRdb's copy has only in-frame clones and lacks some. The sample lists 30,000 to 40,000 clones, about 88% occurring once. V usage is TRBV5-1 and J usage is TRBJ2-3; TRBD1 matches at 9 bases. This clonotype was obtained from a person aged 18 to 35 with CD3G deficiency. The sequenced sample was conventional CD4+ T cells sorted from blood. CDR3 residues: CASSWGTGTDTQYF. CDR3 DNA sequence: TGCGCCAGCAGCTGGGGGACAGGGACAGATACGCAGTATTTT.